A single sample is the source of the 5 T cell receptor beta chains below, sequenced in a study of shared clonotypes between healthy human individuals. Profiling relied on immunoSEQ multiplex PCR, and the TCRdb table lists in-frame clones only, not all of them. There are about 2 million clones in the sample; around 96% occur only once, and around 1.2% lies in the top ten. Naive CD8 populations comprised CD45RO-negative cells positively selected for CCR7, excluding terminally differentiated effector memory CD45RA+ cells. The sample taken for sequencing was naive CD8+ T cells sorted from blood. These receptor sequences come from a young man in good health.

J is TRBJ2-2 and V is TRBV6-5; D may be TRBD2 (6 bases). There are 15 residues in the CDR3. V lost 0 bases and J 7 bases, leaving 12 bases between the germline ends. Germline V lookup: CDR1 MNHEY, CDR2 SVGAGI. CDR3 amino acids: CASSYSIRGDGELFF. The CDR3 region has the DNA TGTGCCAGCAGTTACTCGATCCGCGGGGACGGGGAGCTGTTTTTT.

V is TRBV7-9 and J is TRBJ2-5; 10 bases line up with TRBD1. This CDR3 comprises 15 residues. The germline V gene encodes CDR1 SEHNR and CDR2 FQNEAQ (reference sequence). With V trimmed by 1 base and J by 2 bases, 1 base remained unmatched. CDR3 region: CASSLVDRGQETQYF. CDR3 in DNA: TGTGCCAGCAGCTTAGTGGACAGGGGGCAAGAGACCCAGTACTTC.

The genes are TRBV10-3 and TRBJ2-7; TRBD2 agrees at 10 bases. The germline V gene encodes CDR1 ENHRY and CDR2 SYGVKD. The CDR3 is 13 residues long. With 2 bases clipped from V and 6 bases from J, the junction kept 1 base outside the gene matches. CDR3 loop: CAISEIAGGEQYF. In nucleotides, the CDR3 is TGTGCCATCAGTGAGATAGCGGGGGGCGAGCAGTACTTC.

This rearrangement joins TRBV7-8 to TRBJ2-7; 7 bases are a match to TRBD1. The CDR3 has 14 residues. From germline, CDR1 is SGHVS and CDR2 FQNEAQ. V lost 5 bases and J lost 2; bases outside the gene matches: 6. The CDR3, as DNA: TGTGCCAGCAGCCGGACAGGACCCGCCTACGAGCAGTACTTC. It encodes CASSRTGPAYEQYF. Complete variable domain (other parts from reference TRBV7-8 and TRBJ2-7): GAGVSQSPRYKVAKRGQDVALRCDPISGHVSLFWYQQALGQGPEFLTYFQNEAQLDKSGLPSDRFFAERPEGSVSTLKIQRTQQEDSAVYLCASSRTGPAYEQYFGPGTRLTVT.

The chain couples TRBV7-9 to TRBJ2-7, with unresolved D. V lost 5 bases to trimming and J lost 7 bases, with 12 bases between them. Germline CDR1 reads SEHNR; CDR2 reads FQNEAQ (reference sequence). The CDR3 has 12 residues. CDR3 amino acids: CASSPGRPEQYF. The CDR3 DNA is TGTGCCAGCAGCCCCGGTCGCCCGGAGCAGTACTTC. Full variable domain (missing parts from reference TRBV7-9 and TRBJ2-7): DTGVSQNPRHKITKRGQNVTFRCDPISEHNRLYWYRQTLGQGPEFLTYFQNEAQLEKSRLLSDRFSAERPKGSFSTLEIQRTEQGDSAMYLCASSPGRPEQYFGPGTRLTVT.